This T cell receptor (beta chain) was documented in a study of technical replicates of blood from a handful of donors. Profiled with immunoSEQ multiplex PCR; TCRdb holds only in-frame clones, not every one. This repertoire shows 80,000 or so clones, around 96% found once; its top ten account for around 0.2%. The TCR sequence derives from a human donor in good health. Sequenced input: T cells isolated from PBMCs.

CDR3 in amino acids: CASSERLADYNEQFF. The CDR3 coding sequence is TGTGCCAGCAGCGAAAGACTAGCGGACTACAATGAGCAGTTCTTC. The V and J genes are TRBV7-8 and TRBJ2-1; 9 nucleotides agree with TRBD2. The V segment lost 5 bases and the J segment 3 bases; nucleotides outside the gene matches: 5. CDR3 length: 15 residues. The germline V gene encodes CDR1 SGHVS and CDR2 FQNEAQ.